This TCR beta chain was found in a study of spatial heterogeneity in lung cancer. TCRdb independently ran MiXCR on the 5' RACE reads; one entry per CDR3 protein. This sample yields about 16,000 distinct CDR3 sequences, of which 6.5% to 8% are seen a single time; 15% to 20% belongs to the top ten. This clonotype was seen repeatedly, ten times or more. No antigen is known for it. The size of this beta chain means little, since it is a stray read in a library made for alpha chains. Time point of the sample: sample taken at primary tumor resection. General study points: The number of expanded tumor alpha and beta chains correlated with mutation number.

Between the trimmed V and J ends, which lost 4 bases and 1 base, there was a span of 11 bases. This CDR3 has 14 residues. Germline lookup yields CDR1 SGHRS and CDR2 YFSETQ. This TCR was sampled from a female donor with early-stage non-small cell lung cancer. Sample: lung tumor tissue, taken at surgery. This chain connects TRBV5-1 to TRBJ1-1; D unresolved. DNA of the CDR3: TGCGCCAGCAGCGAAGACTTCAGGAACACTGAAGCTTTCTTT. Translated, it gives CASSEDFRNTEAFF.